This T cell receptor (beta chain) was sequenced for a study of T cell responses to AZD1222 COVID-19 vaccine. V lost 4 bases, J lost 4 bases, and 8 bases lay in between. The CDR3 is 13 amino acids. CDR1 and CDR2 (germline): SNHLY, FYNNEI. The protocol was immunoSEQ multiplex PCR, while the TCRdb copy is restricted to in-frame clones and leaves out a portion. The table shows 150,000 to 200,000 clones, with about nine tenths occurring only once. The chain carries TRBV2 and TRBJ1-3; possibly TRBD1 for D (5 bases). The sequence was collected from an adult who received the AZD1222 COVID-19 vaccine. Sequences were derived from peripheral blood, sampled 28 days after the second AZD1222 dose. CDR3 bases: TGTGCCAGCAGTGTTAGGGGCGGAAACACCATATATTTT. Amino acid sequence: CASSVRGGNTIYF.